This TCR beta chain was sequenced in a study of cytomegalovirus exposure and HLA in healthy donors. Study at large: Clustering assigned around 77% of the approximately 390 genotyped donors to the Caucasian-associated ancestry cluster.

A multiplex PCR was run with 60 Vbeta primers and 13 Jbeta primers. Sequenced by immunoSEQ multiplex PCR; TCRdb stores in-frame clones only, minus some. In the table there are about 90,000 clones, roughly 74% of which are singletons. Details on this clone: The antigen remains undetermined.

Study-level points and caveats: In presence/absence analyses, roughly uniform sequencing depth across donors was assumed. What a later analysis reportedly showed was that an Asian-associated ancestry cluster had fewer N-insertions than the approximately 700-donor mean. TCR beta chains numbering more than 150 were designated cytomegalovirus-associated.

V dropped 1 base and J dropped 5 bases, with 11 bases sitting between them. Germline V CDR1 and CDR2: GTSNPN, SVGIG (reference sequence). The CDR3 consists of 13 residues. This clonotype was obtained from a woman aged 18-29 years in good health and CMV-seropositive. The chain joins TRBV30 to TRBJ2-5; maybe TRBD2 (5 bases). The material sequenced was PBMCs. The CDR3, as DNA: TGTGCCTGGAGTGAGAGGACTGCGGAGACCCAGTACTTC. Its protein is CAWSERTAETQYF.